This is a list of T cell receptor beta chains from one sample in a study of cytomegalovirus exposure and HLA in healthy donors. The repertoire was sequenced with immunoSEQ multiplex PCR; TCRdb's copy has only in-frame clones and lacks some. The data contain some 130,000 clones, around 80% of them singletons. Sequencing was carried out using PBMCs. Source of these receptors: a man aged 35 to 55 in good health and CMV-seropositive. The CDR3 runs from the conserved cysteine through the conserved F or W. The D gene is left open where the match is weak. The listing skips clone size in some rows; elsewhere it reads once, few, many or a size class.

v_gene	abundance	j_gene	d_gene	CDR3aa	CDR3nt
TRBV30	NA	TRBJ1-3	NA	CAWTPQGWSGNTIYF	TGTGCCTGGACTCCTCAGGGGTGGTCTGGAAACACCATATATTTT
TRBV10-3	NA	TRBJ2-1	TRBD2	CAISQILAGGTEQFF	TGTGCCATCAGTCAAATTCTAGCGGGAGGGACAGAGCAGTTCTTC
TRBV28	NA	TRBJ1-2	NA	CASSLRLYGYTF	TGTGCCAGCAGTCTTCGACTCTATGGCTACACCTTC
TRBV5-1	NA	TRBJ2-3	TRBD2	CASSLSPASGSDTQYF	TGCGCCAGCAGCTTGTCCCCAGCTAGCGGGAGTGATACGCAGTATTTT
TRBV5-4	NA	TRBJ2-7	TRBD2	CASSLGLAGDEQYF	TGTGCCAGCAGCTTAGGACTAGCGGGAGACGAGCAGTACTTC
TRBV23-1	NA	TRBJ2-7	NA	CASSQSSGNFCYEQYF	TGCGCCAGCAGTCAATCGTCGGGGAACTTTTGCTACGAGCAGTACTTC
TRBV7-8	NA	TRBJ1-1	TRBD1	CASSAGGGTEAFF	TGTGCCAGCAGCGCAGGGGGCGGCACTGAAGCTTTCTTT
TRBV7-9	NA	TRBJ2-6	TRBD1	CASSVQGAPSGANVLTF	TGTGCCAGCAGCGTACAGGGGGCTCCCTCTGGGGCCAACGTCCTGACTTTC
TRBV7-7	NA	TRBJ2-5	TRBD1	CASGTDQETQYF	TGTGCCAGTGGGACAGATCAAGAGACCCAGTACTTC
TRBV6-1	NA	TRBJ2-2	TRBD2	CASQRTSGTAGELFF	TGTGCCAGCCAAAGGACTAGCGGGACCGCCGGGGAGCTGTTTTTT
TRBV11-3	NA	TRBJ2-1	TRBD2	CASSLPPPGLAGVVNEQFF	TGTGCCAGCAGCTTACCTCCGCCGGGACTAGCGGGAGTGGTCAATGAGCAGTTCTTC
TRBV30	NA	TRBJ1-5	NA	CAWRDSHNQPQHF	TGTGCCTGGAGGGACAGTCACAATCAGCCCCAGCATTTT
TRBV21-1	NA	TRBJ2-7	NA	CASSKGLAGVWQYF	TGTGCCAGCAGCAAAGGGCTAGCGGGAGTATGGCAGTACTTC
TRBV5-1	few	TRBJ2-7	NA	CASSEQGLREQYF	TGCGCCAGCAGTGAACAGGGACTACGGGAGCAGTACTTC
TRBV11-2	NA	TRBJ2-1	TRBD2	CASSLLAGVSEQFF	TGTGCCAGCAGCTTACTAGCGGGAGTTAGTGAGCAGTTCTTC
TRBV9	NA	TRBJ2-7	NA	CASSVNELYEQYF	TGTGCCAGCAGCGTAAATGAACTCTACGAGCAGTACTTC
TRBV19	NA	TRBJ2-6	NA	CASSIGTASGANVLTF	TGTGCCAGTAGTATAGGGACAGCCTCTGGGGCCAACGTCCTGACTTTC